Sequencing of this T cell receptor (beta chain) was carried out in a study of T cell responses to AZD1222 COVID-19 vaccine listed by TCRdb under 2021. Study-wide context: AZD1222 recipients with second doses at about 4 weeks or about 12 weeks were pooled, because spike-specific TCR depth and breadth did not differ between schedules. A total of just over 230 trial participants underwent TCR sequencing, of whom approximately 200 had received two doses of AZD1222 and about 25 had received two doses of the MenACWY control vaccine. Trial participants were enrolled by age into 18-55, 56-69 and 70-plus year subgroups, with around 150, 28 and 57 TCR-sequenced participants respectively. What the research found in general, with its limitations: Reportedly, close to half of the unique spike-specific TCRs recognized epitopes lying outside the regions that are mutated in the B.1.351 and B.1.1.7 variants. Vaccine-associated CD4 TCRs spanned the whole spike protein, with dominant responses in regions 160-218 and 743-854. Most participants were white British and females outnumbered males, and the authors suggested that clonal diversity may have been underestimated. Because no day 14 peak-response samples were available, repertoires were characterized only after the peak T cell response. Conclusions about previously exposed vaccinees are limited because only a handful of AZD1222 recipients were SARS-CoV-2 seropositive at baseline. The 56-69-year group was small, and its depth increase did not reach significance, likely because of low power. After two AZD1222 doses, spike-specific TCR breadth and depth were significantly higher than at day 0 and than in MenACWY recipients.

CDR1 and CDR2 (MDHEN, SYDVKM) derive from the germline V gene. CDR3 length: 13 amino acids, cysteine to phenylalanine. Only the CDR3 DNA stays, 39 bases, in frame from base 1. Deletion took 6 bases off V and 3 bases off J, with a span of 9 bases between the germline ends. According to the study, the label for this sample's time point signals: baseline before first vaccination. Vaccinee samples were obtained from the UK trials COV001 and COV002, which included a single-blind randomized controlled phase 2/3 trial of AZD1222 (ChAdOx1 nCoV-19) in healthy adults. For TCRbeta chain sequencing, PBMC samples were collected from trial participants at day 0 and at day 28 after the second dose. With regard to this clone: Its antigen target is currently unknown. One base away there is no much larger clone; base qualities are not given.

The CDR3 regions of human TCRbeta chains were analyzed by immunosequencing. The published analysis was carried out like this. TCRs in the repertoires were compared against a reference library of SARS-CoV-2-specific TCRs that had been generated with the MIRA antigen-specificity platform. Breadth was defined as the fraction of unique TCRs that were SARS-CoV-2-associated, and depth was defined as the fraction of total T cells that were SARS-CoV-2-associated. Using the MIRA data, each spike-specific TCR was mapped to the spike region that the TCR reacts to and placed in a CD4 or CD8 class. Log10-transformed breadth and depth values were compared by one-way ANOVA with Sidak's multiple comparisons tests. Not all clones reach the TCRdb copy of this immuneACCESS table, which keeps in-frame sequences only. Checked studies attribute under half of the gap to unresolved V genes and leave the rest unexplained. Clone size and the V and J calls come from that table; the DNA yielded D and trimming. The sample has roughly 65,000 clones on record, 88% of them singletons. The leading ten clones occupy around 7.8% of the sample.

Sequencing used peripheral blood, obtained on day 0 of AZD1222 vaccination. The rearranged chain carries TRBV28 and TRBJ1-5, with the identity of the D gene unclear. The TCR sequence derives from an adult in good health. The nucleotide sequence reads as follows: TGTGCCAGCAGCCCCACACCCAATCAGCCCCAGCATTTT. Its translation is CASSPTPNQPQHF. With all but the CDR3 taken from the reference TRBV28 and TRBJ1-5 genes, the full variable domain is: DVKVTQSSRYLVKRTGEKVFLECVQDMDHENMFWYRQDPGLGLRLIYFSYDVKMKEKGDIPEGYSVSREKKERFSLILESASTNQTSMYLCASSPTPNQPQHFGDGTRLSIL.